This is a list of T cell receptor beta chains from one sample in a study of cytomegalovirus exposure and HLA in healthy donors. Sequencing used immunoSEQ multiplex PCR; TCRdb keeps in-frame clones, though not all of them. The profile covers around 300,000 clones, with approximately 86% appearing a single time and approximately 0.9% taken by the ten largest. The material sequenced was PBMCs. These TCRs come from a man under 40 in good health and CMV-seronegative. Each CDR3 is given with its conserved first and last residue. The size of a clone is reported for some rows only, either as once, few or many, or as a class for expanded clones.

clone_size	v_call	cdr3_length	j_call	cdr3_aa
once	TRBV6-5	14	TRBJ1-1	CASSLVVRNTEAFF
few	TRBV2	14	TRBJ2-5	CASRRGTDQETQYF
few	TRBV10-1	14	TRBJ1-2	CASSSGTANYGYTF
few	TRBV2	10	TRBJ2-7	CASSGYEQYF
NA	TRBV6-5	15	TRBJ2-7	CASSSLGGGTYEQYF
NA	TRBV7-9	14	TRBJ2-5	CASSLARTKETQYF
NA	TRBV2	13	TRBJ2-5	CATSRRHQETQYF
NA	TRBV13	17	TRBJ2-1	CASSFPSGARSYNEQFF
NA	TRBV6-4	13	TRBJ1-1	CASRSGLNTEAFF
NA	TRBV4-2	13	TRBJ1-6	CASRLGDSSPLHF
NA	TRBV7-6	14	TRBJ2-4	CASSLGGQGYIQYF
NA	TRBV6-5	16	TRBJ2-7	CASSYSVLRAAYEQYF
NA	TRBV15	14	TRBJ2-3	CATSDRTSTDTQYF
NA	TRBV19	17	TRBJ1-2	CASRLSSGQTTNYGYTF
once	TRBV7-2	14	TRBJ2-5	CASSISGGPVAQYF
NA	TRBV13	16	TRBJ2-7	CASSPLGSGGTYEQYF
NA	TRBV6-5	14	TRBJ1-1	CASSYSQGNTEAFF
NA	TRBV9	17	TRBJ1-6	CASSAPDRGSPNSPLHF
NA	TRBV2	17	TRBJ2-3	CASSEHVTSGGSDTQYF
NA	TRBV6-6	12	TRBJ1-6	CASGQINSPLHF
NA	TRBV4-3	16	TRBJ1-3	CASSQEVQLSGNTIYF
NA	TRBV5-6	15	TRBJ2-5	CASSLTSGGQETQYF
NA	TRBV7-2	16	TRBJ2-3	CASSSQRNRGTDTQYF
NA	TRBV6-1	15	TRBJ2-7	CASSAPGTGYYEQYF
NA	TRBV4-3	15	TRBJ2-7	CASSQGLAGPYEQYF
NA	TRBV14	14	TRBJ2-7	CASSQDRSAYEQYF
NA	TRBV4-3	16	TRBJ1-6	CASSQESSSYNSPLHF
NA	TRBV2	15	TRBJ1-5	CASRAGTGLPQPQHF
few	TRBV5-1	15	TRBJ2-1	CASSSTRLVGDEQFF